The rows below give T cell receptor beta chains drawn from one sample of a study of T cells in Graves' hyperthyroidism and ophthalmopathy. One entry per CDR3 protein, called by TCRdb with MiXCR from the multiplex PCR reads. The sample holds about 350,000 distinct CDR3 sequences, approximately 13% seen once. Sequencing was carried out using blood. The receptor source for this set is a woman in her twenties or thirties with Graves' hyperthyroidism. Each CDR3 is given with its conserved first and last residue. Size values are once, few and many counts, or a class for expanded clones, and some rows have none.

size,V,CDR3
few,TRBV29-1,CSVEGGQGYEQYF
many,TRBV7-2,CASSRGGTTQETQYF
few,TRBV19,CASTPTGANYGYTF
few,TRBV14,CASSRPGTGPSSNEQFF
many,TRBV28,CASMSGGDSPLHF
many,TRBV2,CASSELAREAFF
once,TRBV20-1,CSASQDSRVENTIYF
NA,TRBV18,CASSPEGTDTQYF
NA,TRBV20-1,CSAKWSSYEQYF
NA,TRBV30,CAWSAGELYTGELFF
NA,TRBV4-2,CASSQEQARQPQHF
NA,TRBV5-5,CASSLRGQAYNEQFF
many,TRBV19,CASSPGTGGSNTEAFF
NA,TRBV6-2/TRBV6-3,CASRDRTGANVLTF
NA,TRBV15,CATSRDRWGFEEAFF
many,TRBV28,CASSVDLYEQYF
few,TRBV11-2,CASSPHANYDYTF
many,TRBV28,CASSSPGITDTQYF
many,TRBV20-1,CSALQREGPDTQYF
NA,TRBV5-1,CASSSGLAEVYEQYF
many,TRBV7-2,CASSPTGGTYGYTF
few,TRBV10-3,CAISGSATPAETQYF
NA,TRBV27,CASRAWDRGRGEAFF
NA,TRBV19,CASSIGRENTEAFF
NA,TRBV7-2,CASSRGGNYEQYF
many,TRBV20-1,CSAPGWPQHF
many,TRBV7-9,CASSFGTAPEAFF
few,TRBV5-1,CASSLDPGRKETQYF
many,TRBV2,CASSESNRNYGYTF
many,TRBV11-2,CASSPPRVAFF
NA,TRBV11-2,CASSLRQNTGELFF
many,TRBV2,CASSEAPGTSYEQYF
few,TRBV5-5,CASTLYAGSEAFF
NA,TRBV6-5,CASSPRGQLATNEKLFF
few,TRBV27,CASSLFSGGPEAFF
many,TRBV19,CASSMRLAGDNEQYF
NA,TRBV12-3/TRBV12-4,CASGPDSGASVLTF
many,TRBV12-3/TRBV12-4,CASSGGTGIQETQYF
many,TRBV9,CASSVAGQTTDTQYF
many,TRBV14,CASSQEWGYGYTF